This T cell receptor (beta chain) was documented in a study of CD8 T cells in ankylosing spondylitis. This clonotype was detected ten times or more. Its antigen is unknown. Quantitative 5'-RACE with molecular barcodes generated TCR beta libraries. TCRdb reprocessed the 5' RACE reads via MiXCR and lists one record per CDR3 protein. This table has some 250,000 distinct CDR3 sequences, 8% to 9.5% appearing once. General study findings and limits: Significant enrichment of disease-linked clones was reported in matched ankylosing spondylitis synovial fluid. A number of the motif variants had already been described in reactive arthritis synovial fluid and blood. About 8 highly homologous variants formed a TCR beta motif that appeared characteristic of ankylosing spondylitis blood.

Trimming stripped 7 bases from V and 1 base from J, with 10 bases between. This CDR3 spans 13 amino acids. V and J are TRBV12-3 or TRBV12-4 and TRBJ2-5; no clear D gene. The sample consisted of blood, either unsorted or a sorted T cell fraction (not recorded which). This TCR was sampled from a male donor with ankylosing spondylitis or in good health (not recorded which). The CDR3 loop reads CASTEAFQETQYF. For the CDR3, the DNA is TGTGCCAGCACCGAAGCTTTCCAAGAGACCCAGTACTTC.